The 25 T cell receptor beta chains presented below share a single source sample, sequenced in a study of type 1 regulatory T cells (TCRdb year 2021). Sequencing instrument: Illumina MiSeq. Starting from the raw public reads, TCRdb applied fastp trimming at Q25, assembled clones with MiXCR and retained in-frame beta chains. Entries that share a CDR3 protein sequence are merged under the most common genes and DNA. This sample lists approximately 43,000 distinct CDR3 sequences; 9% to 15% were detected once. Together, the top ten hold over 7.5% of the sample. Their antigen targets remain unknown. Sequences were obtained from cultured non-Tr1 T cells, either the whole culture or a sorted T cell fraction (not recorded which). What the cell subset or site label conveys for this sample: non-Tr1 population from the T-allo10 product. These TCRs come from a human donor in good health.

Remarks on this clonotype: A far bigger clonotype differs at one base, so this is likely a read error. The gene calls are TRBV24-1 and TRBJ2-5, with TRBD2 matching over 16 bases. V lost 3 bases to trimming and J lost 11 bases; unmatched junction nucleotides: 17. Germline CDR1 reads KGHDR; CDR2 reads SFDVKD. The CDR3 is 19 amino acids. The CDR3 DNA is TGTGCCACCAGTGATCCGGGACTAGCGGGAGGGACCTCCTACAATGAGCAGTACTTC. It codes for CATSDPGLAGGTSYNEQYF.

This clonotype came up a few times. The chain couples TRBV2 to TRBJ2-2; D is uncertain. CDR1 and CDR2 from the germline V gene are SNHLY and FYNNEI. Trimming removed 3 bases at V and 1 base at J, with 6 bases between. CDR3 length equals 14 residues. This CDR3 reads CASSERRNTGELFF. The CDR3 coding sequence is TGTGCCAGCAGTGAGCGGCGGAACACCGGGGAGCTGTTTTTT.

In its sample, this clonotype was seen a few times. Being one base from a much bigger clone, this may be a read error. The chain links TRBV5-1 to TRBJ2-7, with a tentative D call TRBD2 (6 bases). CDR3 length: 13 amino acids. The V end lost 6 bases, the J end lost 4 bases, and 14 bases lay between the germline ends. The germline gives CDR1 SGHRS, CDR2 YFSETQ. Here the CDR3 DNA reads TGCGCCAGCAATAAGGTGGGGAGGTACGAGCAGTACTTC. It specifies CASNKVGRYEQYF.

The chain is built from TRBV5-4 and TRBJ2-5, with TRBD2 identical over 12 bases. The germline V gene encodes CDR1 SGHNT and CDR2 YYREEE (reference sequence). Trimming at V came to 2 bases and at J to 3 bases, leaving 2 bases not matched to a gene. The CDR3 spans 15 residues. The CDR3 bases are TGTGCCAGCAGCTTCCGACTAGCGGGAGAAGAGACCCAGTACTTC. Protein product: CASSFRLAGEETQYF.

Points on this clonotype: A much more abundant neighbour one base away suggests this may be a read error. The rearrangement links TRBV18 to TRBJ2-1; no reliable D call. V lost 1 base, J lost 7 bases, and 5 bases lay in between. Per germline, CDR1 KGHSH and CDR2 LQKENI. This CDR3 region has 12 residues. CDR3 in amino acids: CASSPLGNEQFF. For the CDR3, the DNA is TGTGCCAGCTCACCACTAGGGAATGAGCAGTTCTTC.

The table lists this clonotype with a few counts. CDR3 sequence: CASHPPNSYEQYF. As DNA, the CDR3 is TGCGCCAGCCATCCACCGAATTCCTACGAGCAGTACTTC. The chain is built from TRBV5-1 and TRBJ2-7; the D is unclear. Germline CDR1 SGHRS, CDR2 YFSETQ. V dropped 7 bases and J dropped 1 base, with 12 bases sitting between them. The CDR3 runs 13 residues. Variable domain in full (rest from reference TRBV5-1 and TRBJ2-7): KAGVTQTPRYLIKTRGQQVTLSCSPISGHRSVSWYQQTPGQGLQFLFEYFSETQRNKGNFPGRFSGRQFSNSRSEMNVSTLELGDSALYLCASHPPNSYEQYFGPGTRLTVT.

This chain links TRBV5-4 with TRBJ2-7; the match to TRBD1 covers 7 bases. This CDR3 is 14 amino acids long. The junction had 5 bases not matched to a gene; V was cut back by 1 base and J by 4 bases. Looked up from germline, CDR1 is SGHNT and CDR2 is YYREEE (reference sequence). CDR3 residues: CASSLRGPRYEQYF. CDR3 bases: TGTGCCAGCAGCTTGAGGGGGCCCAGATACGAGCAGTACTTC.

This clonotype has at least ten counts. The gene calls are TRBV12-3 or TRBV12-4 and TRBJ1-2; D uncertain. This CDR3 contains 15 residues. Trimming left V 5 bases short and J 2 bases short, with 15 bases between. The CDR3 DNA reads TGTGCCAGCAGTCCTCGGACGGGATTGAACTATGGCTACACCTTC. Its translation: CASSPRTGLNYGYTF.

Worth noting for this clonotype: Because the CDR3 is missing its conserved closing phenylalanine or tryptophan, this is likely a read error. J is TRBJ1-1 and V is TRBV12-3 or TRBV12-4; D is unresolved. V lost 6 bases and J lost 2, with 10 bases in between. The CDR3 spans 13 residues. The CDR3 region is CASREGHNTEAFL. The CDR3 coding sequence is TGTGCCAGCAGAGAGGGCCACAACACTGAAGCTTTCCTT.

This clonotype occurred a few times. The rearrangement uses TRBV7-2 and TRBJ1-4; D possibly corresponds to TRBD1 (5 bases). The CDR3 sequence is 15 residues long. Germline CDR1 is SGHTA and CDR2 is FQGNSA. Trimming shortened V by 4 bases and J by 4 bases, and 13 bases separated the two germline ends. The CDR3 protein is CASSSRGPINEKLFF. As DNA, the CDR3 is TGTGCCAGCAGCTCACGGGGCCCAATTAATGAAAAACTGTTTTTT.

Only a few counts were recorded for this clonotype. The CDR3 here is CASKEWQFNSPLHF. CDR3 DNA sequence: TGTGCCAGCAAAGAATGGCAGTTTAATTCACCCCTCCACTTT. The chain couples TRBV28 to TRBJ1-6; no definite D call. The V end lost 7 bases, the J end lost 6 bases, and 13 bases lay between the germline ends. This CDR3 is built from 14 residues. CDR1 MDHEN and CDR2 SYDVKM come from the germline V gene.

The chain joins TRBV20-1 to TRBJ2-5, with a possible D match to TRBD1 (5 bases). The CDR3 is made up of 14 amino acids. With 6 bases removed from V and 2 bases from J, the gap between germline ends came to 16 bases. Germline V gene lookup returns CDR1 DFQATT and CDR2 SNEGSKA (reference sequence). CDR3 DNA: TGCAGTGCCTCAGGGATGCCCTCACAAGAGACCCAGTACTTC. This sequence encodes CSASGMPSQETQYF.

The rearrangement uses TRBV5-5 and TRBJ2-2; D gene uncertain. The CDR3 consists of 14 residues. V lost 4 bases and J lost 2, with 9 bases in between. From germline, CDR1 is SGHKS and CDR2 YYEKEE (reference sequence). CDR3 amino acids: CASSPVLNTGELFF. CDR3 DNA: TGTGCCAGCAGCCCAGTGTTAAACACCGGGGAGCTGTTTTTT.

This clonotype was counted at least ten times. This sequence joins TRBV12-3 or TRBV12-4 and TRBJ2-3; no reliable D call. The CDR3 is 12 residues long. Trimming took off 4 bases at V and 0 bases at J, with 2 bases between the two ends. The CDR3 sequence is CASSSSTDTQYF. In DNA form, the CDR3 reads TGTGCCAGCAGTTCTAGCACAGATACGCAGTATTTT.

This clonotype occurred many times. This chain connects TRBV5-1 to TRBJ2-2, with 8 bases identical to TRBD2. CDR1 SGHRS and CDR2 YFSETQ come from the germline V gene. The ends lost 4 bases at V and 7 bases at J; junction bases unmatched: 9. This CDR3 comprises 15 residues. This CDR3 is CASSPGGPPVGELFF. The CDR3 DNA sequence: TGCGCCAGCAGCCCGGGAGGGCCTCCAGTCGGGGAGCTGTTTTTT.

There are many counts of this clonotype. The chain's CDR3 is CASSVYRDSYEQYF. The CDR3 DNA sequence: TGTGCCAGCAGCGTCTACCGGGACAGCTACGAGCAGTACTTC. The chain uses TRBV7-2 and TRBJ2-7, with 7 bases aligning to TRBD1. This CDR3 has 14 residues. Trimming removed 5 bases from V and 3 bases from J; junction bases left unmatched: 7. CDR1 is SGHTA and CDR2 is FQGNSA in the germline V gene.

This clonotype has a count of ten or more. This chain uses TRBV5-4 with TRBJ1-6; 9 positions agree with TRBD1. The CDR3 totals 16 residues. Germline values: CDR1 SGHNT, CDR2 YYREEE (reference sequence). J lost 4 bases, V lost 3 bases, and 5 bases had no gene match. CDR3 amino acids: CASSSPGQGYNSPLHF. The DNA of the CDR3 is TGTGCCAGCAGCTCCCCGGGACAGGGATATAATTCACCCCTCCACTTT.

The chain carries TRBV20-1 and TRBJ2-2; D might be TRBD2 (5 bases). CDR3 length equals 13 residues. Trimming removed 5 bases from V and 0 bases from J, with 7 bases in between. Germline V gives CDR1 DFQATT, CDR2 SNEGSKA (reference sequence). CDR3 nucleotides: TGCAGTGCTGGACTCCCGAACACCGGGGAGCTGTTTTTT. Protein product: CSAGLPNTGELFF.

The rearrangement uses TRBV30 and TRBJ2-3, with 13 bases fitting TRBD2. The length of the CDR3 is 16 residues. Germline CDR1 GTSNPN, CDR2 SVGIG (reference sequence). The trim removed 0 bases at V and 4 bases at J, leaving 4 bases unmatched. The CDR3 protein is CAWSVPGLAGADTQYF. The CDR3 coding sequence is TGTGCCTGGAGTGTACCCGGACTAGCGGGAGCAGATACGCAGTATTTT. The full variable domain, rest sourced from reference TRBV30 and TRBJ2-3, is SQTIHQWPATLVQPVGSPLSLECTVEGTSNPNLYWYRQAAGRGLQLLFYSVGIGQISSEVPQNLSASRPQDRQFILSSKKLLLSDSGFYLCAWSVPGLAGADTQYFGPGTRLTVL.

On this clonotype itself: The junction shows a germline mismatch at one end, possibly a read error. The chain employs TRBV7-2 and TRBJ2-1; D tentatively reads TRBD1 or TRBD2 (6 bases each). Germline V gene sequence: CDR1 SGHTA, CDR2 FQGNSA. This CDR3 is 14 amino acids long. CDR3 sequence (DNA): TGTGCCAGCAGTTTAGGGGGGAAGTACAATGAGCAGTTCTTC. This translates into CASSLGGKYNEQFF.

The J gene is TRBJ2-2, the V gene TRBV10-3; 8 bases line up with TRBD1. J gave up 4 bases and V 3 bases, and 7 bases lay outside the gene matches. The germline CDR1 and CDR2 sequences are ENHRY and SYGVKD. CDR3 length: 16 amino acids. CDR3 protein: CAISESITGGTGELFF. The CDR3 DNA reads TGTGCCATCAGTGAATCGATTACAGGGGGCACCGGGGAGCTGTTTTTT.

This clonotype was seen repeatedly, ten times or more. This chain uses TRBV5-5 with TRBJ2-3; D is possibly TRBD1 (6 bases). Germline V CDR1 and CDR2: SGHKS, YYEKEE (reference sequence). Trimming took off 3 bases at V and 2 bases at J, with 16 bases between the two ends. The CDR3 spans 16 residues. Here the CDR3 reads CASSSLLGAITDTQYF. The CDR3 coding sequence is TGTGCCAGCAGCTCCCTTCTGGGGGCCATCACAGATACGCAGTATTTT.

This clonotype was counted many times. V usage is TRBV7-8 and J usage is TRBJ2-6; weak D call: TRBD2 (6 bases). This CDR3 spans 18 amino acids. CDR1 and CDR2 (germline): SGHVS, FQNEAQ. V lost 5 bases, J lost 0 bases, and 17 bases lay in between. The CDR3 DNA follows: TGTGCCAGCAGCGTACCGGGACTCGATTTCTCTGGGGCCAACGTCCTGACTTTC. Its protein product is CASSVPGLDFSGANVLTF.

This clonotype was detected a few times. The chain recombines TRBV5-1 with TRBJ1-2, with D unclear. CDR3 length equals 12 residues. The germline CDR1 and CDR2 sequences are SGHRS and YFSETQ. V lost 5 bases to trimming and J lost 8 bases, with 13 bases between them. The CDR3 reads CASSVKGGGYTF. The CDR3 coding sequence is TGCGCCAGCAGTGTAAAGGGAGGGGGCTACACCTTC.

This clonotype showed up many times. The J gene is TRBJ2-5, the V gene TRBV20-1; tentative D call: TRBD1 (6 bases). Between the trimmed V and J ends, which lost 3 bases and 4 bases, there was a span of 12 bases. The CDR3 totals 13 residues. Germline V lookup: CDR1 DFQATT, CDR2 SNEGSKA (reference sequence). This CDR3 reads CSARLTGRETQYF. DNA of the CDR3: TGCAGTGCTAGGCTAACAGGGAGAGAGACCCAGTACTTC.